Listed below are T cell receptor beta chains from one sample, sequenced in a study of cytomegalovirus exposure and HLA in healthy donors. Measured with immunoSEQ multiplex PCR; TCRdb has only the in-frame clones, and not every one. The data show around 100,000 clones, roughly three quarters seen once. Sequencing was performed on PBMCs. The receptor set was obtained from a male donor in good health and CMV-seropositive. The CDR3 runs from the conserved cysteine through the conserved F or W. Fields, in order: clone size, J gene, D gene, V gene, CDR3 protein, CDR3 DNA. The D gene is left open where the match is weak. Clone size is stated in some rows and not others, as once, few, many or a class when expanded.

NA	TRBJ2-1	TRBD2	TRBV5-6	CASSLASTSGVYNEQFF	TGTGCCAGCAGCTTGGCCTCGACTAGCGGAGTCTACAATGAGCAGTTCTTC
NA	TRBJ2-3	TRBD2	TRBV5-4	CASSVLGLAGVGTDTQYF	TGTGCCAGCAGCGTCCTCGGACTAGCGGGAGTTGGCACAGATACGCAGTATTTT
NA	TRBJ2-2	TRBD2	TRBV7-2	CASKGLAGPGGELFF	TGTGCCAGCAAGGGGCTAGCGGGACCTGGGGGGGAGCTGTTTTTT
few	TRBJ2-7	TRBD1	TRBV10-1	CASSEFWGQGVYEQYF	TGCGCCAGCAGTGAGTTCTGGGGACAGGGGGTATACGAGCAGTACTTC
NA	TRBJ2-2	NA	TRBV10-3	CAISADTGELFF	TGTGCCATCAGTGCTGACACCGGGGAGCTGTTTTTT
NA	TRBJ1-2	TRBD1	TRBV2	CASSEAGGTGNYGYTF	TGTGCCAGCAGTGAAGCGGGGGGGACAGGGAATTATGGCTACACCTTC
NA	TRBJ2-7	NA	TRBV6-6	CASSYSKPSIEQYF	TGTGCCAGCAGTTACTCGAAGCCTTCCATCGAGCAGTACTTC
NA	TRBJ2-3	NA	TRBV9	CASSGGGLGTIHTDTQYF	TGTGCCAGCAGCGGGGGGGGCCTCGGGACTATCCACACAGATACGCAGTATTTT
few	TRBJ1-1	NA	TRBV5-1	CASSLQGNTEAFF	TGCGCCAGCAGCTTGCAGGGGAACACTGAAGCTTTCTTT
NA	TRBJ1-5	TRBD1	TRBV27	CASKGQGYEPQHF	TGTGCCAGCAAAGGACAGGGGTATGAGCCCCAGCATTTT
NA	TRBJ2-4	TRBD2	TRBV7-3	CASSLAGAVGNIQYF	TGTGCCAGCAGCTTAGCGGGAGCGGTCGGGAACATTCAGTACTTC
NA	TRBJ2-1	TRBD2	TRBV28	CASTLWGSGRLDEQFF	TGTGCCAGCACCCTGTGGGGTAGCGGGAGACTCGATGAGCAGTTCTTC
NA	TRBJ2-4	NA	TRBV7-2	CASSFSSGEGKNIQYF	TGTGCCAGCAGCTTCAGTTCAGGGGAAGGCAAAAACATTCAGTACTTC
NA	TRBJ2-1	TRBD2	TRBV5-4	CASSLSGRAGNEQFF	TGTGCCAGCAGCCTTAGCGGGAGGGCCGGGAATGAGCAGTTCTTC
once	TRBJ1-1	TRBD1	TRBV28	CASSRTGGNTEAFF	TGTGCCAGCAGTCGAACAGGGGGCAACACTGAAGCTTTCTTT
NA	TRBJ1-1	NA	TRBV21-1	CASSKIIGQGRNTEAFF	TGTGCCAGCAGCAAAATCATCGGACAGGGTCGGAACACTGAAGCTTTCTTT
NA	TRBJ2-2	NA	TRBV18	CASSLTKDTGELFF	TGTGCCAGCTCACTGACTAAGGACACCGGGGAGCTGTTTTTT